A single sample gave rise to the 21 T cell receptor beta chains below, sequenced in a study of human T cells and chemical hapten exposure (dated by TCRdb to the early 2020s). The sample's time point label, decoded: patch test 3, about 24 weeks after DPC sensitization. The treatment or condition tag for this specimen amounts to: therapeutic diphenylcyclopropenone sensitization with weekly scalp DPC. Libraries were prepared through RACE. Sequenced on a NextSeq 500. In-frame beta chains were kept once TCRdb had trimmed the public reads at Q25 with fastp and called clones with MiXCR. Each CDR3 protein gets just one entry, which takes the most common genes and DNA from the rows behind it. The sample includes fewer than 200,000 distinct CDR3 sequences, with roughly 26% observed a single time. The top ten hold about 2.1% of the sample. This specimen consisted of whole blood, obtained in connection with sensitization to the hapten diphenylcyclopropenone (DPC). These receptors came from a woman younger than 30 with alopecia areata. Some clones in this sample may be carry-over from other donors' samples.

In this sample, this clonotype turned up a few times. The J gene is TRBJ2-7, the V gene TRBV29-1, with 13 bases fitting TRBD2. Germline V gene lookup returns CDR1 SQVTM and CDR2 ANQGSEA. This CDR3 region has 15 residues. With 6 bases clipped from V and 5 bases from J, the junction kept 10 bases outside the gene matches. CDR3 in DNA: TGCAGCGTCGCAACCGGGACTAGCGGGGCCCACGAGCAGTACTTC. Residues: CSVATGTSGAHEQYF.

A few counts support this clonotype. For the CDR3, the DNA is TGTGCCAGCAGCTTGATTGATGCTGGGAGCAATCAGCCCCAGCATTTT. Translation gives CASSLIDAGSNQPQHF. The V and J genes are TRBV7-2 and TRBJ1-5; the D is unclear. V was cut by 3 bases and J by 1 base, with 13 bases left in between. In germline, CDR1 is SGHTA, CDR2 FQGNSA. This CDR3 contains 16 residues.

This clonotype turned up a few times. This chain uses TRBV29-1 with TRBJ2-3; 8 bases are shared with TRBD2. Germline V gene sequence: CDR1 SQVTM, CDR2 ANQGSEA. V gave up 7 bases and J gave up 6 bases; unmatched junction bases: 9. The CDR3 has 13 residues. The CDR3 region is CSAGGGFEDTQYF. As DNA, the CDR3 is TGCAGCGCCGGGGGGGGCTTTGAGGATACGCAGTATTTT.

This clonotype was seen only a few times. This chain connects TRBV7-6 to TRBJ2-7; the D gene is possibly TRBD2 (6 bases). Germline V gives CDR1 SGHVS, CDR2 FNYEAQ. Trimming cost V 1 base and J 2 bases, with 9 bases left between them. CDR3 length: 14 amino acids. The CDR3 loop is CASSLVGTAYEQYF. The CDR3 bases are TGTGCCAGCAGCTTAGTGGGGACTGCCTACGAGCAGTACTTC.

The chain combines TRBV4-1 with TRBJ2-7, with D unclear. The germline gives CDR1 MGHRA, CDR2 YSYEKL. V shed 4 bases and J shed 3 bases, with 10 bases lying between them. CDR3 size: 13 residues. CDR3 region: CASSPGFRYEQYF. The CDR3 bases are TGCGCCAGCAGCCCAGGTTTCCGCTACGAGCAGTACTTC.

This chain uses TRBV5-6 with TRBJ1-2; 7 nucleotides match TRBD1. The germline CDR1 and CDR2 sequences are SGHDT and YYEEEE. The CDR3 is 16 residues long. After removal of 0 bases from V and 0 bases from J, the junction contained 5 bases not matched to a gene. The CDR3 loop reads CASSLANRGANYGYTF. CDR3 DNA sequence: TGTGCCAGCAGCTTGGCCAACAGGGGCGCTAACTATGGCTACACCTTC.

This rearrangement joins TRBV5-4 to TRBJ1-1; TRBD1 matches 7 bases. This CDR3 contains 15 residues. Per germline, CDR1 SGHNT and CDR2 YYREEE (reference sequence). V lost 4 bases, J lost 4 bases, and 10 bases stayed unmatched. The CDR3, as DNA: TGTGCCAGCAGCCGCCCAGGGGGGGGGATCACTGAAGCTTTCTTT. This translates into CASSRPGGGITEAFF.

This clonotype was picked up a small number of times. The chain combines TRBV14 with TRBJ2-3; perhaps TRBD1 as D (6 bases). Trimming pared 4 bases from V and 0 bases from J, leaving 23 bases between. The CDR3 is 19 residues long. Germline loops: CDR1 SGHDN, CDR2 FVKESK. The CDR3: CASSRNPGQVFPSTDTQYF. In DNA form, the CDR3 reads TGTGCCAGCAGCCGAAACCCGGGACAAGTCTTCCCTAGCACAGATACGCAGTATTTT.

There are a few counts of this clonotype. V gene TRBV11-2 combines with J gene TRBJ2-1; a possible D gene is TRBD2 (5 bases). This CDR3 has 16 amino acids. Between the trimmed V and J ends, which lost 5 bases and 1 base, there was a span of 15 bases. CDR1 and CDR2 from the germline V gene are SGHAT and FQNNGV. This CDR3 reads CASSPRGGISYNEQFF. The CDR3 bases are TGTGCCAGCAGCCCCCGGGGTGGGATTTCCTACAATGAGCAGTTCTTC.

V and J are TRBV4-3 and TRBJ1-4; 7 bases fit TRBD1. V was pared by 3 bases and J by 7 bases, with 11 bases of the junction left unmatched. The CDR3 is 16 amino acids. Germline lookup yields CDR1 LGHNA and CDR2 YSLEER. The CDR3 here is CASSHGQARRGEKLFF. The DNA of the CDR3 is TGCGCCAGCAGCCACGGACAGGCCAGACGGGGTGAAAAACTGTTTTTT.

This clonotype was recorded a few times. The chain recombines TRBV5-1 with TRBJ2-2; 10 positions agree with TRBD2. Germline lookup yields CDR1 SGHRS and CDR2 YFSETQ. The J segment lost 1 base and the V segment lost 4 bases, leaving 13 bases of the junction unmatched. The CDR3 totals 19 residues. CDR3 bases: TGCGCCAGCAGCCCCTCCCCCCCCGGACTAGCGGTGAACACCGGGGAGCTGTTTTTT. This gives the protein CASSPSPPGLAVNTGELFF.

The chain carries TRBV25-1 and TRBJ2-7; D gene ambiguous. Germline lookup yields CDR1 MGHDK and CDR2 SYGVNS. The CDR3 runs to 14 residues. Trimming removed 0 bases at V and 3 bases at J, with 9 bases between. The DNA of the CDR3 is TGTGCCAGCAGTGAATATCACCAGTACTACGAGCAGTACTTC. This sequence encodes CASSEYHQYYEQYF.

This chain joins TRBV4-1 and TRBJ2-1; TRBD1 aligns across 7 bases. CDR3 length equals 14 residues. Trimming cost V 5 bases and J 6 bases; bases outside gene matches: 7. The germline CDR1 and CDR2 sequences are MGHRA and YSYEKL. The CDR3, as DNA: TGCGCCAGCAGCAAGACGGGACAGACCAATGAGCAGTTCTTC. Its protein product is CASSKTGQTNEQFF.

This clonotype showed up just a few times. The CDR3 region has the DNA TGTGCCAGCAGCTCCCTGACTGGTAACATTCAGTACTTC. Translation: CASSSLTGNIQYF. The chain recombines TRBV7-2 with TRBJ2-4; D gene unclear. Trimming took off 4 bases at V and 7 bases at J, with 11 bases between the two ends. The germline CDR1 and CDR2 sequences are SGHTA and FQGNSA. CDR3 length: 13 residues. Variable domain in full (rest from reference TRBV7-2 and TRBJ2-4): GAGVSQSPSNKVTEKGKDVELRCDPISGHTALYWYRQSLGQGLEFLIYFQGNSAPDKSGLPSDRFSAERTGGSVSTLTIQRTQQEDSAVYLCASSSLTGNIQYFGAGTRLSVL.

A few counts support this clonotype. The rearrangement joins TRBV12-3 or TRBV12-4 to TRBJ2-6; D may be TRBD1 (5 bases). Trimming cost V 6 bases and J 1 base, with 10 bases left between them. This CDR3 has 15 residues. CDR3 coding DNA: TGTGCCAGCAGCTATCAGGGATCTGGGGCCAACGTCCTGACTTTC. This codes for CASSYQGSGANVLTF.

This clonotype has just a few counts. This sequence joins TRBV20-1 and TRBJ2-1; TRBD2 aligns across 8 bases. J gave up 2 bases and V 2 bases, and 5 bases lay outside the gene matches. CDR1 is DFQATT, CDR2 SNEGSKA, per germline (reference sequence). CDR3 size: 15 residues. The CDR3, as DNA: TGCAGTGCTAGATCTTTAGCGGGGACCTACAATGAGCAGTTCTTC. Its protein is CSARSLAGTYNEQFF.

The table lists this clonotype with many counts. The chain joins TRBV4-2 to TRBJ2-7; 7 bases are shared with TRBD2. The J segment lost 4 bases and the V segment lost 1 base, leaving 4 bases of the junction unmatched. The germline V gene has CDR1 LGHNA and CDR2 YNFKEQ. This CDR3 region has 14 residues. The CDR3 here is CASSQAPSGYEQYF. Here the CDR3 DNA reads TGTGCCAGCAGCCAAGCCCCTAGCGGATACGAGCAGTACTTC.

CDR3 region: CAGKEETQYF. In DNA, the CDR3 is TGTGCCGGAAAAGAAGAGACCCAGTACTTC. This rearrangement joins TRBV2 to TRBJ2-5, with no clear D. The V end lost 11 bases, the J end lost 3 bases, and 7 bases lay between the germline ends. The CDR3 sequence is 10 residues long. CDR1 and CDR2 from the germline V gene are SNHLY and FYNNEI.

V and J are TRBV3-1 and TRBJ2-1, with D perhaps matching TRBD1 (5 bases). With 3 bases removed from V and 8 bases from J, the gap between germline ends came to 5 bases. Germline values: CDR1 LGHDT, CDR2 YNNKEL (reference sequence). This CDR3 is 11 amino acids long. CDR3 in amino acids: CASSHRDEQFF. The CDR3 region has the DNA TGTGCCAGCAGCCACAGGGATGAGCAGTTCTTC.

This sequence joins TRBV4-3 and TRBJ2-1; D is undetermined. V was shortened by 3 bases and J by 9 bases, with 15 bases between the two germline ends. Germline lookup yields CDR1 LGHNA and CDR2 YSLEER. This CDR3 has 14 residues. This CDR3 reads CASSQDVSLSEQFF. In DNA form, the CDR3 reads TGCGCCAGCAGCCAGGACGTCAGTCTTTCTGAGCAGTTCTTC.

Only a few counts were recorded for this clonotype. This sequence joins TRBV29-1 and TRBJ1-3, with 7 bases that match TRBD1. Germline V gene lookup returns CDR1 SQVTM and CDR2 ANQGSEA. This CDR3 comprises 12 residues. Germline trimming cut 7 bases from V and 4 bases from J; bases unmatched to any gene: 4. The CDR3 sequence is CSAYRGGNTIYF. As DNA, the CDR3 is TGCAGCGCATACAGGGGAGGAAACACCATATATTTT.